A selection of T cell receptor beta chains follows, all from one sample in a study of liver allograft versus peripheral blood T cells. TCRdb re-called the reads through MiXCR, storing one row per CDR3 protein. Of about 3,900 distinct CDR3 sequences detected, around 18% appear once; the ten largest clones hold 15% to 20%. These receptors were taken from a human patient who had a liver transplant. Some of the T cells might come from the graft donor. Both conserved end residues are part of each CDR3. The D gene is left open where the match is weak. A clone size is listed for some rows: how often the clone was seen (once, few, many), or a class if it is expanded.

v_gene: TRBV15
len: 13
abundance: few
j_gene: TRBJ2-5
d_gene: NA
CDR3nt: TGTGCCACCAGCAAGCTGGCACAAGAGACCCAGTACTTC
CDR3aa: CATSKLAQETQYF

v_gene: TRBV5-1
len: 14
abundance: NA
j_gene: TRBJ1-3
d_gene: NA
CDR3nt: TGCGCCAGCAGCCACGACAACTCTGGAAACACCATATATTTT
CDR3aa: CASSHDNSGNTIYF

v_gene: TRBV27
len: 15
abundance: NA
j_gene: TRBJ2-7
d_gene: TRBD2
CDR3nt: TGTGCCAGCAGTTTCGGGACGGGGGGATCCTACGAGCAGTACTTC
CDR3aa: CASSFGTGGSYEQYF

v_gene: TRBV28
len: 14
abundance: NA
j_gene: TRBJ2-3
d_gene: TRBD2
CDR3nt: TGTGCCAGCAGTTTAAGCGGGAGAACAGATACGCAGTATTTT
CDR3aa: CASSLSGRTDTQYF

v_gene: TRBV5-6
len: 17
abundance: NA
j_gene: TRBJ2-3
d_gene: TRBD2
CDR3nt: TGTGCCAGCAGGTTGGGGGCAGCGGGGGATAGCACAGATACGCAGTATTTT
CDR3aa: CASRLGAAGDSTDTQYF

v_gene: TRBV15
len: 15
abundance: medium-sized
j_gene: TRBJ1-6
d_gene: TRBD1
CDR3nt: TGTGCCACCAGCTCTCGGACAGGAGGATCTTCACCCCTCCACTTT
CDR3aa: CATSSRTGGSSPLHF

v_gene: TRBV28
len: 16
abundance: medium-sized
j_gene: TRBJ2-1
d_gene: NA
CDR3nt: TGTGCCAGCAGCCAAGACCCCGACACCTTCTACAATGAGCAGTTCTTC
CDR3aa: CASSQDPDTFYNEQFF

v_gene: TRBV7-9
len: 16
abundance: few
j_gene: TRBJ2-7
d_gene: NA
CDR3nt: TGTGCCAGCAGCTCTCCTCCCGGACAGAGGGCCTACGAGCAGTACTTC
CDR3aa: CASSSPPGQRAYEQYF

v_gene: TRBV9
len: 14
abundance: NA
j_gene: TRBJ2-7
d_gene: NA
CDR3nt: TGTGCCAGCAGCGGTGGGGCACAGACCTACGAGCAGTACTTC
CDR3aa: CASSGGAQTYEQYF

v_gene: TRBV6-5
len: 16
abundance: many
j_gene: TRBJ2-3
d_gene: TRBD2
CDR3nt: TGTGCCAGCAGTTACTCGGCTAGCGGGAGCCCAGATACGCAGTATTTT
CDR3aa: CASSYSASGSPDTQYF

v_gene: TRBV28
len: 16
abundance: many
j_gene: TRBJ1-1
d_gene: TRBD1
CDR3nt: TGTGCCAGCAGTTTCCTATCATCAGGGGGCTTTGCTGAAGCTTTCTTT
CDR3aa: CASSFLSSGGFAEAFF

v_gene: TRBV24-1
len: 15
abundance: medium-sized
j_gene: TRBJ2-1
d_gene: NA
CDR3nt: TGTGCCACCAGTGGTCCTTCGTTGGTCTTCAATGAGCAGTTCTTC
CDR3aa: CATSGPSLVFNEQFF

v_gene: TRBV30
len: 15
abundance: medium-sized
j_gene: TRBJ1-2
d_gene: NA
CDR3nt: TGTGCCTGGAGGGATTACAGGGTCGCTAACTATGGCTACACCTTC
CDR3aa: CAWRDYRVANYGYTF

v_gene: TRBV6-5
len: 13
abundance: many
j_gene: TRBJ1-1
d_gene: NA
CDR3nt: TGTGCCAGCATGCTCGCGGGGGACACTGAAGCTTTCTTT
CDR3aa: CASMLAGDTEAFF

v_gene: TRBV18
len: 15
abundance: medium-sized
j_gene: TRBJ2-2
d_gene: NA
CDR3nt: TGTGCCAGCTCACTAACCAGGGCGAGAACCGGGGAGCTGTTTTTT
CDR3aa: CASSLTRARTGELFF

v_gene: TRBV12-3/TRBV12-4
len: 18
abundance: medium-sized
j_gene: TRBJ2-1
d_gene: TRBD2
CDR3nt: TGTGCCAGCAGCTCCCCCACTAGCGGAAACCCCTCCTACAATGAGCAGTTCTTC
CDR3aa: CASSSPTSGNPSYNEQFF

v_gene: TRBV6-6
len: 14
abundance: medium-sized
j_gene: TRBJ1-2
d_gene: TRBD1
CDR3nt: TGTGCCAGCAGTTATCTAGCACAGGGGTATGGCTACACCTTC
CDR3aa: CASSYLAQGYGYTF

v_gene: TRBV15
len: 15
abundance: medium-sized
j_gene: TRBJ2-1
d_gene: NA
CDR3nt: TGTGCCACCAGCAGAGAAGCCTTTTCCTACAATGAGCAGTTCTTC
CDR3aa: CATSREAFSYNEQFF

v_gene: TRBV19
len: 16
abundance: NA
j_gene: TRBJ1-5
d_gene: NA
CDR3nt: TGTGCCAGTAGTACCGGACGGGGGGCAGAAAATCAGCCCCAGCATTTT
CDR3aa: CASSTGRGAENQPQHF

v_gene: TRBV12-5
len: 14
abundance: once
j_gene: TRBJ2-7
d_gene: TRBD1
CDR3nt: TGTGCTAGTGGTAAAGACAGGGGGACCTACGAGCAGTACTTC
CDR3aa: CASGKDRGTYEQYF

v_gene: TRBV11-3
len: 13
abundance: medium-sized
j_gene: TRBJ1-2
d_gene: TRBD1
CDR3nt: TGTGCCAGCAGCGGCCAAGGGGGCGATGGCTACACCTTC
CDR3aa: CASSGQGGDGYTF

v_gene: TRBV6-2/TRBV6-3
len: 16
abundance: many
j_gene: TRBJ2-7
d_gene: TRBD2
CDR3nt: TGTGCCAGCAGTTACTCGAATACTAGCGGGTTTTACGAGCAGTACTTC
CDR3aa: CASSYSNTSGFYEQYF

v_gene: TRBV19
len: 16
abundance: many
j_gene: TRBJ2-3
d_gene: NA
CDR3nt: TGTGCCAGTAGTCCCTTTCTCGGGACAAACGCGGATACGCAGTATTTT
CDR3aa: CASSPFLGTNADTQYF

v_gene: TRBV19
len: 15
abundance: few
j_gene: TRBJ1-1
d_gene: NA
CDR3nt: TGTGCCAGTAGTATGTATCGGGAGTTGAACACTGAAGCTTTCTTT
CDR3aa: CASSMYRELNTEAFF

v_gene: TRBV29-1
len: 13
abundance: large
j_gene: TRBJ1-4
d_gene: NA
CDR3nt: TGCAGCGTTGATGGGGGCACTAATGAAAAACTGTTTTTT
CDR3aa: CSVDGGTNEKLFF

v_gene: TRBV7-9
len: 14
abundance: NA
j_gene: TRBJ1-3
d_gene: NA
CDR3nt: TGTGCCAGCAGTGCAGACAGCCTAGTAAACACCATATATTTT
CDR3aa: CASSADSLVNTIYF

v_gene: TRBV19
len: 14
abundance: medium-sized
j_gene: TRBJ1-1
d_gene: NA
CDR3nt: TGTGCCAGTAGTATAAGACAGGAAAGTACTGAAGCTTTCTTT
CDR3aa: CASSIRQESTEAFF

v_gene: TRBV27
len: 14
abundance: medium-sized
j_gene: TRBJ2-7
d_gene: NA
CDR3nt: TGTGCCAGCGGCCCGGGCGGCGGAAACTACGAGCAGTACTTC
CDR3aa: CASGPGGGNYEQYF

v_gene: TRBV28
len: 15
abundance: medium-sized
j_gene: TRBJ2-7
d_gene: NA
CDR3nt: TGTGCCAGCAGTTCTGCACTAGCTGGGGACTACGAGCAGTACTTC
CDR3aa: CASSSALAGDYEQYF

v_gene: TRBV27
len: 15
abundance: NA
j_gene: TRBJ2-5
d_gene: NA
CDR3nt: TGTGCCAGCAGTTCCTTGACAGGCCCGCAAGAGACCCAGTACTTC
CDR3aa: CASSSLTGPQETQYF

v_gene: TRBV28
len: 15
abundance: many
j_gene: TRBJ2-1
d_gene: TRBD2
CDR3nt: TGTGCCAGCAGTCTAAGCGGGAGAACTTACGATGAGCAGTTCTTC
CDR3aa: CASSLSGRTYDEQFF

v_gene: TRBV11-2
len: 13
abundance: large
j_gene: TRBJ1-2
d_gene: NA
CDR3nt: TGTGCCAGCAGCACTCAGGGGAGCTATGGCTACACCTTC
CDR3aa: CASSTQGSYGYTF

v_gene: TRBV24-1
len: 17
abundance: medium-sized
j_gene: TRBJ2-7
d_gene: NA
CDR3nt: TGTGCCACCAGTGATTTTCCCGCTCAAGGGTCCGGGTACGAGCAGTACTTC
CDR3aa: CATSDFPAQGSGYEQYF